This TCR beta chain was recorded in a study of blood T cell repertoires in COVID-19. Study overall: The study drew acute and convalescent COVID-19 samples from the United States, Italy and Spain. The cDNA or gDNA used as material had been derived from T cells, B-cell-depleted T cells, or PBMCs.

Germline assignment: CDR1 LNHDA and CDR2 SQIVND (reference sequence). CDR3 length: 13 amino acids. Between the trimmed V and J ends, which lost 3 bases and 4 bases, there was a span of 8 bases. Authors' methods: Amplification from reference gene primers served as the basis for estimated nucleated cell counts. The repertoire was sequenced with immunoSEQ multiplex PCR; TCRdb's copy has only in-frame clones and lacks some. V and J calls and clone size are given by that table; D and trimming were obtained from the DNA. The sample contains about 270,000 clones, around 89% of which appear only once. The chain couples TRBV19 to TRBJ2-3; no clear D gene. Sequenced input: peripheral blood. This TCR was recovered from a man aged 55 to 69 who had recovered from COVID-19. The CDR3 protein is CASSIPQSDTQYF. The CDR3 coding sequence is TGTGCCAGTAGTATCCCACAGTCAGATACGCAGTATTTT.